This TCR beta chain was sequenced during a study of human T cells and chemical hapten exposure. Each cDNA molecule in the library carried unique molecular identifiers. Original analysis: A per-sample median of about 96,000 TCRs was observed, with counts ranging from about 20,000 to 690,600. Each CDR3 protein is one row after TCRdb ran MiXCR on the 5' RACE reads. The V and J calls here are based on TCRdb, not the publication. The sample lists 130,000 or so distinct CDR3 sequences, around 4% occurring once. The authors extracted total RNA from unfractionated whole blood. This clonotype showed up just a few times. CDR3 length: 14 residues. Trimming shortened V by 6 bases and J by 2 bases, and 15 bases separated the two germline ends. Germline V CDR1 and CDR2: SQVTM, ANQGSEA.

J is TRBJ2-3 and V is TRBV29-1; the D gene could be TRBD1 or TRBD2 (5 bases each). This TCR was recovered from a female donor in good health. In DNA form, the CDR3 reads TGCAGCGTAGACGGGACGACCACCACAGATACGCAGTATTTT. It encodes CSVDGTTTTDTQYF.